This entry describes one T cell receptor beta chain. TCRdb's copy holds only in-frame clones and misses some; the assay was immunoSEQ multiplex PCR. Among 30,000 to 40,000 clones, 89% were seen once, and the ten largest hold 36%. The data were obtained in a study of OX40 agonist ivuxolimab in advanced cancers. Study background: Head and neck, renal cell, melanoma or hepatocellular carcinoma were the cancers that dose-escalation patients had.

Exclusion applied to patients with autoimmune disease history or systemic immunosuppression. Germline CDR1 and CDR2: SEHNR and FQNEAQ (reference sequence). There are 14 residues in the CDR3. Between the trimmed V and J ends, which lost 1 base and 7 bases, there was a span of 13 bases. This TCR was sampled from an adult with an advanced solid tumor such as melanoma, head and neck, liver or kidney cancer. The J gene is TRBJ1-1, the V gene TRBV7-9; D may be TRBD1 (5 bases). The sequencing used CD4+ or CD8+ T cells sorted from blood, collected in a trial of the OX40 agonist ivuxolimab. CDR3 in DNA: TGTGCCAGCAGCTTAGTTTCAGGGTATCTTGAAGCTTTCTTT. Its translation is CASSLVSGYLEAFF. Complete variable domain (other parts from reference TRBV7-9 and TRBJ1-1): DTGVSQNPRHKITKRGQNVTFRCDPISEHNRLYWYRQTLGQGPEFLTYFQNEAQLEKSRLLSDRFSAERPKGSFSTLEIQRTEQGDSAMYLCASSLVSGYLEAFFGQGTRLTVV.